Included here is one T cell receptor beta chain sequence, with context. Trimming removed 5 bases from V and 1 base from J, with 11 bases in between. This CDR3 region has 14 residues. The germline V gene encodes CDR1 MNHEY and CDR2 SMNVEV (reference sequence). The sample comes from a study of shared clonotypes between healthy human individuals. Clones were sequenced by immunoSEQ multiplex PCR, and TCRdb holds only the in-frame ones, with some missing. The data show some 500,000 clones, with 79% seen just once and about 12% held by the top ten. The rearrangement joins TRBV27 to TRBJ2-5; tentatively, D is TRBD1 or TRBD2 (5 bases each). The sequence was collected from a woman aged 35 to 49 in good health. Some clones in this sample may be carry-over from other donors' samples. The sequencing sample was made of PBMCs. The CDR3 DNA sequence: TGTGCCAGCAGTGTACGGGACGCCCAAGAGACCCAGTACTTC. It is translated as CASSVRDAQETQYF.